This T cell receptor beta chain emerged from a study of blood T cell repertoires in COVID-19. As originally analysed: Researchers report that nucleated cell counts were estimated from reference gene primer amplification. Data came from immunoSEQ multiplex PCR; TCRdb stores just in-frame clones and leaves some out. V, J and clone size were drawn from that table, and D and trimming were deduced from the DNA. The sample records over 130,000 clones, approximately 85% being singletons. Germline trimming cut 5 bases from V and 5 bases from J; bases unmatched to any gene: 3. The CDR3 spans 13 residues. Germline V gives CDR1 LNHDA, CDR2 SQIVND (reference sequence). Each participant's cohort was designated according to participant-reported clinical history. This clone occurred a few times.

This receptor was identified in a woman aged 50 to 65 with acute COVID-19. The specimen was PBMCs or T cells enriched from blood (not recorded which). The chain uses TRBV19 and TRBJ2-1; 7 nucleotides match TRBD2. The CDR3 loop reads CASSALADNEQFF. CDR3 DNA sequence: TGTGCCAGTAGTGCTCTAGCGGACAATGAGCAGTTCTTC.